A single sample gave rise to the 6 T cell receptor beta chains below, sequenced in a study of shared T cell receptors in the human thymus. Clones were sequenced by immunoSEQ multiplex PCR, and TCRdb holds only the in-frame ones, with some missing. The repertoire consists of 700,000 or so clones, with roughly 85% occurring once and the leading ten covering over 0.008%. The same sample was also used in a study of human thymus T cells.

Sample: thymocytes. The receptors derive from a girl under three years old with a congenital heart defect.

J is TRBJ1-6 and V is TRBV25-1; 9 bases line up with TRBD1. This CDR3 region has 18 residues. Germline CDR1 MGHDK, CDR2 SYGVNS. V lost 3 bases and J lost 2; bases outside the gene matches: 8. CDR3 coding DNA: TGTGCCAGCAGTGAGATAAGGACAGGGGCTACCTATAATTCACCCCTCCACTTT. This gives the protein CASSEIRTGATYNSPLHF.

The chain carries TRBV9 and TRBJ2-1; the D is unclear. V lost 0 bases, J lost 0 bases, and 7 bases lay in between. The CDR3 totals 15 residues. Germline lookup yields CDR1 SGDLS and CDR2 YYNGEE. The CDR3 DNA sequence: TGTGCCAGCAGCGTAGCGCCCAGCTCCTACAATGAGCAGTTCTTC. It specifies CASSVAPSSYNEQFF.

CDR3 DNA sequence: TGTGCCAGCAGCGGAGGGACAGGGATGTGGAACTATGGCTACACCTTC. It translates to CASSGGTGMWNYGYTF. The chain recombines TRBV9 with TRBJ1-2; TRBD1 agrees at 9 bases. The germline V gene encodes CDR1 SGDLS and CDR2 YYNGEE. V shed 3 bases, J shed 2 bases, and the junction held 8 bases outside the gene matches. This CDR3 has 16 residues.

The V call is TRBV28, the J call TRBJ1-5; a weak D match, TRBD1 (5 bases). The V end was cut by 3 bases, the J end by 6 bases, with 15 bases between. This CDR3 comprises 15 residues. Germline V gives CDR1 MDHEN, CDR2 SYDVKM. The CDR3 region is CASSFTRAGGQPQHF. CDR3 coding DNA: TGTGCCAGCAGTTTTACCAGGGCCGGTGGTCAGCCCCAGCATTTT. Using reference TRBV28 and TRBJ1-5 for the parts outside the CDR3, the full variable domain is DVKVTQSSRYLVKRTGEKVFLECVQDMDHENMFWYRQDPGLGLRLIYFSYDVKMKEKGDIPEGYSVSREKKERFSLILESASTNQTSMYLCASSFTRAGGQPQHFGDGTRLSIL.

The chain couples TRBV6-1 to TRBJ2-3; possibly TRBD2 for D (6 bases). Germline V lookup: CDR1 MNHNS, CDR2 SASEGT. This CDR3 region has 14 residues. Trimming stripped 3 bases from V and 5 bases from J, with 12 bases between. CDR3 DNA sequence: TGTGCCAGCAGTGACGAGGGCGGGGAAGATACGCAGTATTTT. It is translated as CASSDEGGEDTQYF.

This clone was counted only a few times. This chain links TRBV6-4 with TRBJ2-1, with unresolved D. The V gene's germline CDR1 is MRHNA and CDR2 SNTAGT. This CDR3 is built from 15 residues. V dropped 5 bases and J dropped 4 bases, with 15 bases sitting between them. CDR3: CASSKNHQRYNEQFF. CDR3 nucleotides: TGTGCCAGCAGTAAGAACCACCAGAGGTACAATGAGCAGTTCTTC.